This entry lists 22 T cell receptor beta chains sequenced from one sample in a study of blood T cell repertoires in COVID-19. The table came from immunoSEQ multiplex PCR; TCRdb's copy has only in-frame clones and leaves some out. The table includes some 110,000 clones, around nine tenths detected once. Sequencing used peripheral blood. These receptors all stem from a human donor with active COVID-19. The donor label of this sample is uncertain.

The CDR3 bases are TGTGCCAGCAGTTTATTGGGGGGAGGATCGAACACCGGGGAGCTGTTTTTT. It encodes CASSLLGGGSNTGELFF. The chain couples TRBV27 to TRBJ2-2, with D maybe TRBD2 (6 bases). The CDR3 is made up of 17 amino acids. Germline V gene lookup returns CDR1 MNHEY and CDR2 SMNVEV (reference sequence). V shed 1 base and J shed 0 bases, with 12 bases lying between them.

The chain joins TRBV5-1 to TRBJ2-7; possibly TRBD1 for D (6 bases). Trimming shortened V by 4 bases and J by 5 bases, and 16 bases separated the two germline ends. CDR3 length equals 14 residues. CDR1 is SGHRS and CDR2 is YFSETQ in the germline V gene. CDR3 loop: CASSPQGLVHEQYF. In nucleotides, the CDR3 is TGCGCCAGCAGCCCTCAGGGGCTTGTCCACGAGCAGTACTTC.

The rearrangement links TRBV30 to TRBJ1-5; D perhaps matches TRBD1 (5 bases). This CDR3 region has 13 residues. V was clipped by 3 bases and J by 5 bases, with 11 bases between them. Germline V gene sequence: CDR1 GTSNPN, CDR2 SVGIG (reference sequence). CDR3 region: CAWRATEYQPQHF. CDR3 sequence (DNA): TGTGCCTGGAGGGCGACAGAGTATCAGCCCCAGCATTTT.

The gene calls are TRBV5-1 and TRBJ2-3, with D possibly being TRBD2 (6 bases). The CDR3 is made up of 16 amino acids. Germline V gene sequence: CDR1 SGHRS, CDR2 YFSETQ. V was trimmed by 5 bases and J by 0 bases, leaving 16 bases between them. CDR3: CASRQPGAPSTDTQYF. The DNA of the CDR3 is TGCGCCAGCAGACAACCGGGAGCTCCTAGCACAGATACGCAGTATTTT.

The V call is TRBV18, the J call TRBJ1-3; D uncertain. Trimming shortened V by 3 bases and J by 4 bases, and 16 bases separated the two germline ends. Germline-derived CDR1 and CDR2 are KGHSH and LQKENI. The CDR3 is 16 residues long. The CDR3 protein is CASSPQPTSFGNTIYF. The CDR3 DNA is TGTGCCAGCTCACCCCAACCAACTTCATTCGGAAACACCATATATTTT.

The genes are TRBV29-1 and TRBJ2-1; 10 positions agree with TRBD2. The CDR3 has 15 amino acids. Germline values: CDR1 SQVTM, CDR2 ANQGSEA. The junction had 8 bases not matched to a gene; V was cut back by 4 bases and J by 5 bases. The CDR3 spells CSVGSRTSGHNEQFF. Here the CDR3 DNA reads TGCAGCGTTGGAAGCCGGACTAGCGGCCACAATGAGCAGTTCTTC.

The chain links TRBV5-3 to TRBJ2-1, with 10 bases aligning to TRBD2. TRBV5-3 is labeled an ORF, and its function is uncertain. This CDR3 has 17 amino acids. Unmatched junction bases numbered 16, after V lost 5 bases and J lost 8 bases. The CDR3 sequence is CARSSRRGLAKRDEQFF. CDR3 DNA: TGTGCCAGAAGTTCCCGTAGGGGACTAGCGAAGAGGGATGAGCAGTTCTTC.

This chain's CDR3 is CAISEETGGSSTGELFF. The CDR3 bases are TGTGCCATCAGTGAAGAGACAGGGGGCTCGAGCACCGGGGAGCTGTTTTTT. This rearrangement joins TRBV10-3 to TRBJ2-2; 10 nucleotides agree with TRBD1. The CDR3 length is 17 residues. V was pared by 3 bases and J by 4 bases, with 8 bases of the junction left unmatched. Germline V gives CDR1 ENHRY, CDR2 SYGVKD.

CDR3 sequence reads: CASSPSGRTDTQYF. For the CDR3, the DNA is TGTGCCAGCTCACCATCAGGGCGCACAGATACGCAGTATTTT. The chain couples TRBV18 to TRBJ2-3, with D possibly matching TRBD1 (5 bases). Looked up from germline, CDR1 is KGHSH and CDR2 is LQKENI. Trimming took off 2 bases at V and 1 base at J, with 7 bases between the two ends. The CDR3 has 14 residues.

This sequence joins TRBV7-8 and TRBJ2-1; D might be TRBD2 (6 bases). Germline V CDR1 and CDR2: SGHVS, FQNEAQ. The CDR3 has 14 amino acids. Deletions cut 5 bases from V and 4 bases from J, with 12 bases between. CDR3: CASSRDWIYNEQFF. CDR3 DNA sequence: TGTGCCAGCAGCCGGGACTGGATTTACAATGAGCAGTTCTTC. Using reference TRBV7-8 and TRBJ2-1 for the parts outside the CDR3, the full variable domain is GAGVSQSPRYKVAKRGQDVALRCDPISGHVSLFWYQQALGQGPEFLTYFQNEAQLDKSGLPSDRFFAERPEGSVSTLKIQRTQQEDSAVYLCASSRDWIYNEQFFGPGTRLTVL.

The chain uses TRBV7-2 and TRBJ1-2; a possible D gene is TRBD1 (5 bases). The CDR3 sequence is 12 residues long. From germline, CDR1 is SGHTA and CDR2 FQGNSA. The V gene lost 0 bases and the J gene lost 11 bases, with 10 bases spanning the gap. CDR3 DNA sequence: TGTGCCAGCAGCTTAGCGGAGGGACCTTACACCTTC. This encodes CASSLAEGPYTF.

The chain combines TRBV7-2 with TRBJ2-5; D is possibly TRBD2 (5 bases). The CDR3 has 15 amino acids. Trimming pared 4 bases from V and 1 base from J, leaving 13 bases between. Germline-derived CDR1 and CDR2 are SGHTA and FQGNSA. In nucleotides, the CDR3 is TGTGCCAGCAGCTCGGTCCGGGGTCTCCAAGAGACCCAGTACTTC. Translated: CASSSVRGLQETQYF.

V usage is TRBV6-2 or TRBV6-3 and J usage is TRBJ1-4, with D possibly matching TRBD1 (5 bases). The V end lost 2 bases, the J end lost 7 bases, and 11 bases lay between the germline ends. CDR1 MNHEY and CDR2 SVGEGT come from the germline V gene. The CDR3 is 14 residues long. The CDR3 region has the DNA TGTGCCAGCAGTTACGGGGGGACCCGTGAAAAACTGTTTTTT. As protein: CASSYGGTREKLFF.

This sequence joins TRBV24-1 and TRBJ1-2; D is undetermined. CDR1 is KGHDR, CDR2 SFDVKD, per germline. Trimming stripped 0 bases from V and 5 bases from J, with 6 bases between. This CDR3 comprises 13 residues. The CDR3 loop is CATSDLLGYGYTF. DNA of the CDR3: TGTGCCACCAGTGATTTGCTCGGGTATGGCTACACCTTC.

The DNA of the CDR3 is TGCGCCAGCAGCCAAGATGGCGGTAATGAGCAGTTCTTC. Protein sequence: CASSQDGGNEQFF. The chain couples TRBV4-3 to TRBJ2-1; D remains unclear. The CDR3 runs 13 residues. The germline CDR1 and CDR2 sequences are LGHNA and YSLEER. V was cut by 0 bases and J by 7 bases, with 7 bases left in between.

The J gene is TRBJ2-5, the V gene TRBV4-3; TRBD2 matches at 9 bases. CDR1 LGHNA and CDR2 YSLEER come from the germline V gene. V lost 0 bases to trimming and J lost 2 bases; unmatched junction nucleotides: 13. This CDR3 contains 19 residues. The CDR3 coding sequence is TGCGCCAGCAGCCAAGAGGTTCCCTTGTGCGGGGGGGGACAAGAGACCCAGTACTTC. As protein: CASSQEVPLCGGGQETQYF.

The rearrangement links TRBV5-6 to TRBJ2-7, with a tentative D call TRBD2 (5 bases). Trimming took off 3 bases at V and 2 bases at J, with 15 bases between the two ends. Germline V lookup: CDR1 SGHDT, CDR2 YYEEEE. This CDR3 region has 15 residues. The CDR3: CASSSRTRDPYEQYF. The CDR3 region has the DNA TGTGCCAGCAGCTCACGTACGAGGGATCCCTACGAGCAGTACTTC.

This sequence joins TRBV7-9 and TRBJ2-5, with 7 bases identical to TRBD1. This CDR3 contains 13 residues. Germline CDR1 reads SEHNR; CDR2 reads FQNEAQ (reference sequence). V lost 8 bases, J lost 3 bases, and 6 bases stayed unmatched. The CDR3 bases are TGTGCCAGCGTGAGGGGGCGGGAAGAGACCCAGTACTTC. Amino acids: CASVRGREETQYF.

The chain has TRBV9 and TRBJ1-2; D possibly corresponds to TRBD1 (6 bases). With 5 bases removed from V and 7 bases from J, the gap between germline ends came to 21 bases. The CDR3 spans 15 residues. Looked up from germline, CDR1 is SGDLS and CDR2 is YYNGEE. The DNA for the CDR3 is TGTGCCAGCAGTCGACAGGCAGAAATCTCAGGTGGCTACACCTTC. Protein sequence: CASSRQAEISGGYTF.

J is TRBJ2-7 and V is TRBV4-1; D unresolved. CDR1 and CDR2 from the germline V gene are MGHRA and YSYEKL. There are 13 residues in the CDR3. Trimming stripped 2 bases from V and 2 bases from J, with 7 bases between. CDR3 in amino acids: CASSQQHTYEQYF. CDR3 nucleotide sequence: TGCGCCAGCAGCCAACAACATACCTACGAGCAGTACTTC.

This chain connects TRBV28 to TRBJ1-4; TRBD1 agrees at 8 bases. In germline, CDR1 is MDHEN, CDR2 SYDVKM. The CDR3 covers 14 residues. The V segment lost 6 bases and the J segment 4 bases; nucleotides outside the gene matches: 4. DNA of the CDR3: TGTGCCAGCAGCCGGACAGGGATTAATGAAAAACTGTTTTTT. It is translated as CASSRTGINEKLFF.

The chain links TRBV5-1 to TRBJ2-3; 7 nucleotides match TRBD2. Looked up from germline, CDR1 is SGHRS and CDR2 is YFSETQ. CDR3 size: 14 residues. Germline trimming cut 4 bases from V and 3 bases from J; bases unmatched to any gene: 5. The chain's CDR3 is CASSPTGGTDTQYF. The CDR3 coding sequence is TGCGCCAGCAGCCCAACGGGGGGTACAGATACGCAGTATTTT.